Presented here are 9 T cell receptor beta chains from one specimen sequenced in a study of T cell responses to AZD1222 COVID-19 vaccine. Measured with immunoSEQ multiplex PCR; TCRdb has only the in-frame clones, and not every one. The table has under 250,000 clones, 93% seen once; the top ten hold less than 1.2%. Sequenced here: peripheral blood, sampled on day 0 of MenACWY control vaccination. Receptors were obtained from an adult in good health.

V and J are TRBV28 and TRBJ1-5, with D perhaps matching TRBD1 (5 bases). The length of the CDR3 is 14 residues. Trimming took off 4 bases at V and 7 bases at J, with 14 bases between the two ends. Germline CDR1 MDHEN, CDR2 SYDVKM. CDR3 sequence reads: CASSWRGSWQPQHF. CDR3 nucleotide sequence: TGTGCCAGCAGTTGGAGGGGCTCTTGGCAGCCCCAGCATTTT.

Of note for this clone: In the same sample, other DNA sequences code for this CDR3. The chain has TRBV2 and TRBJ2-2; 8 bases line up with TRBD1. Unmatched junction bases numbered 5, after V lost 6 bases and J lost 5 bases. Germline CDR1 SNHLY, CDR2 FYNNEI. The CDR3 is 14 amino acids. The DNA of the CDR3 is TGTGCCAGCAGCCCCGGACAGGGAACCGGGGAGCTGTTTTTT. Its translation is CASSPGQGTGELFF.

V and J are TRBV28 and TRBJ1-5, with 7 bases lining up with TRBD1. V dropped 5 bases and J dropped 7; count of bases not matched to a gene: 11. This CDR3 region has 15 residues. Germline CDR1 MDHEN, CDR2 SYDVKM. The CDR3 DNA is TGTGCCAGCAGTGCATCCGGAGGGGGCGGGCAGCCCCAGCATTTT. Encoded protein: CASSASGGGGQPQHF.

This chain joins TRBV18 and TRBJ2-7, with D possibly being TRBD1 (6 bases). This CDR3 has 13 residues. Trimming stripped 3 bases from V and 7 bases from J, with 13 bases between. Germline lookup yields CDR1 KGHSH and CDR2 LQKENI. The CDR3, as DNA: TGTGCCAGCTCACCTTTGGACAGCGGAGAGCAGTACTTC. It yields the protein CASSPLDSGEQYF.

The J gene is TRBJ1-3, the V gene TRBV6-4, with D possibly matching TRBD1 (6 bases). The germline V and J ends were trimmed by 6 bases and 2 bases, with 17 bases remaining between them. Germline CDR1 MRHNA, CDR2 SNTAGT. The CDR3 runs to 16 residues. CDR3 coding DNA: TGTGCCAGCAGCCTCGAAAGGGGGTCCGCTGGAAACACCATATATTTT. Translating it yields CASSLERGSAGNTIYF.

This rearrangement joins TRBV5-5 to TRBJ2-1; maybe TRBD2 (6 bases). This CDR3 spans 16 amino acids. In germline, CDR1 is SGHKS, CDR2 YYEKEE (reference sequence). The germline V and J ends were trimmed by 5 bases and 0 bases, with 15 bases remaining between them. The CDR3 DNA follows: TGTGCCAGCAGTCGGGGAGGCGGGGTCTCCTACAATGAGCAGTTCTTC. It codes for CASSRGGGVSYNEQFF.

The rearrangement uses TRBV7-2 and TRBJ1-1, with D perhaps matching TRBD1 (6 bases). V lost 5 bases and J lost 1, with 11 bases in between. The CDR3 contains 14 residues. CDR1 and CDR2 (germline): SGHTA, FQGNSA. DNA of the CDR3: TGTGCCAGCAGCCGGGGGGGGCCGAACACTGAAGCTTTCTTT. This codes for CASSRGGPNTEAFF.

The genes are TRBV7-7 and TRBJ2-5; 7 bases are a match to TRBD1. Trimming cost V 6 bases and J 1 base; bases outside gene matches: 8. This CDR3 is 15 amino acids long. CDR1 and CDR2 (germline): SSHAT, FNYEAQ (reference sequence). CDR3 sequence: CASSRGGQTQETQYF. In DNA, the CDR3 is TGTGCCAGCAGTCGAGGGGGACAGACCCAAGAGACCCAGTACTTC.

This chain connects TRBV5-5 to TRBJ1-5; no definite D call. V lost 0 bases to trimming and J lost 14 bases, with 15 bases between them. CDR1 is SGHKS and CDR2 is YYEKEE in the germline V gene (reference sequence). The CDR3 is made up of 13 amino acids. CDR3 sequence reads: CASSLADATIKHF. The CDR3 nucleotides are TGTGCCAGCAGCTTGGCCGATGCCACCATTAAGCATTTT.